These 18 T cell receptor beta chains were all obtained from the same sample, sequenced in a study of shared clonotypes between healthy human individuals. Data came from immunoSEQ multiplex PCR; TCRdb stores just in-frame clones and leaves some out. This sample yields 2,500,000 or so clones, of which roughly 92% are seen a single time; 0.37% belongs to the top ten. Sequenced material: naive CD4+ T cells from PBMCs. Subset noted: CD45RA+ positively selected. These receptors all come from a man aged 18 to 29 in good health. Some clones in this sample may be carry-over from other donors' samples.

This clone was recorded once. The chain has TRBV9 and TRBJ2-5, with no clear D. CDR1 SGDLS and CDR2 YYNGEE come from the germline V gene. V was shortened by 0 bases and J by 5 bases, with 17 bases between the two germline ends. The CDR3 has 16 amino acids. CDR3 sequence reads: CASSVEGGSSVETQYF. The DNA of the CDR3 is TGTGCCAGCAGCGTAGAAGGTGGAAGTTCGGTGGAGACCCAGTACTTC.

CDR3 region: CASSLRFASTYNEQFF. CDR3 in DNA: TGTGCCAGCAGTTTAAGGTTTGCTAGTACCTACAATGAGCAGTTCTTC. The chain combines TRBV27 with TRBJ2-1; D not certain. Looked up from germline, CDR1 is MNHEY and CDR2 is SMNVEV (reference sequence). This CDR3 has 16 residues. Deletions cut 2 bases from V and 2 bases from J, with 13 bases between.

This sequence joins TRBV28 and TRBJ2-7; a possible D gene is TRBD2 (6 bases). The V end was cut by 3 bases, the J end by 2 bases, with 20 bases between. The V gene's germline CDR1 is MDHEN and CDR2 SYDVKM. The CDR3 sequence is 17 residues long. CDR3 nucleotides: TGTGCCAGCAGTTTGGTTGGGGGGAGACTTGACGCCTACGAGCAGTACTTC. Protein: CASSLVGGRLDAYEQYF.

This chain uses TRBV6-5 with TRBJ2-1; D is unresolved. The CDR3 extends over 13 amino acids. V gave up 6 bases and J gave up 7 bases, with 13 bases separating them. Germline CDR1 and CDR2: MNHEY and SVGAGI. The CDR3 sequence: CASREWGVNEQFF. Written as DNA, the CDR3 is TGTGCCAGCAGGGAGTGGGGTGTGAATGAGCAGTTCTTC.

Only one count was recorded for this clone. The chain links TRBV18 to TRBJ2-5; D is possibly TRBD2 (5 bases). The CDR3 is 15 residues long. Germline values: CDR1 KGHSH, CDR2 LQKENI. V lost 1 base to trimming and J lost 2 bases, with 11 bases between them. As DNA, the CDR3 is TGTGCCAGCTCACCACGCCCGGGGATACAAGAGACCCAGTACTTC. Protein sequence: CASSPRPGIQETQYF.

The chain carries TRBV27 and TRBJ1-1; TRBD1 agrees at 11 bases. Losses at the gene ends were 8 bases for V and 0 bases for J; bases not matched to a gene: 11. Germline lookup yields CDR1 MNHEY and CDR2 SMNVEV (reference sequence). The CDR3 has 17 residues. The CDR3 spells CASLRRTGGNLNTEAFF. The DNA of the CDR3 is TGTGCCAGCCTCCGCCGGACAGGGGGCAACTTGAACACTGAAGCTTTCTTT.

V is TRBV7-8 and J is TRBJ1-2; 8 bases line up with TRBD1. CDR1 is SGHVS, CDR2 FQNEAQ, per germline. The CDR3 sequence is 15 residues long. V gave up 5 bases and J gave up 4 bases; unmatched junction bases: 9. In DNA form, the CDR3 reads TGTGCCAGCAGCCCTAGGGACAGGCAACTCTATGGCTACACCTTC. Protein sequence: CASSPRDRQLYGYTF.

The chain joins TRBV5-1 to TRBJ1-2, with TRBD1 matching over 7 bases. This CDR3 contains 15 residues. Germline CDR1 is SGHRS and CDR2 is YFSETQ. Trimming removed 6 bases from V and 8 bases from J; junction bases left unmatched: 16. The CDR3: CASTRGGQALGGYTF. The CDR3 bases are TGCGCCAGCACCCGGGGAGGACAGGCGCTAGGAGGCTACACCTTC.

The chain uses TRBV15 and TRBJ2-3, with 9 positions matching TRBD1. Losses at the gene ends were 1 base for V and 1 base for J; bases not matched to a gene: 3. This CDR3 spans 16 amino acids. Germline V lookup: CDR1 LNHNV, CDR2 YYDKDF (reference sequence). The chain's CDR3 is CATSRGRTGGTDTQYF. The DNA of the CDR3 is TGTGCCACCAGCAGAGGGAGGACAGGGGGCACAGATACGCAGTATTTT.

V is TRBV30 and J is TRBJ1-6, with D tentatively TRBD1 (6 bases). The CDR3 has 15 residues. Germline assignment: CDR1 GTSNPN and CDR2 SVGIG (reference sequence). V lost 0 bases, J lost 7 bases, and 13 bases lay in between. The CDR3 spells CAWSVRGGGNSPLHF. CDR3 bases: TGTGCCTGGAGTGTACGAGGGGGAGGCAATTCACCCCTCCACTTT.

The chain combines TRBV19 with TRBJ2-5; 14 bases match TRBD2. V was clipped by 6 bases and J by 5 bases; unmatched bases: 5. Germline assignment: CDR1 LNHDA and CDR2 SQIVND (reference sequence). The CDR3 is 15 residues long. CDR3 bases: TGTGCCAGTAGCAGACTAGCGGGAGGGTGGGAGACCCAGTACTTC. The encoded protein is CASSRLAGGWETQYF.

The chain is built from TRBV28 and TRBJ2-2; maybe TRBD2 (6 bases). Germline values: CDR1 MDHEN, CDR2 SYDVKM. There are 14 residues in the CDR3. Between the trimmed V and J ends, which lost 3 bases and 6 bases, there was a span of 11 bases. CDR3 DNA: TGTGCCAGCAGTTTCCCATGGGGGGCCGGGGAGCTGTTTTTT. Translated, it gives CASSFPWGAGELFF.

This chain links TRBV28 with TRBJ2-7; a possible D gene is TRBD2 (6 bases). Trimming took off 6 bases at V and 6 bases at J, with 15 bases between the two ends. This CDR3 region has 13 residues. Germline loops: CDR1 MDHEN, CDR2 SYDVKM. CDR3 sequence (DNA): TGTGCCAGCAGACCGAGGCCCGGGGGCGAGCAGTACTTC. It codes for CASRPRPGGEQYF.

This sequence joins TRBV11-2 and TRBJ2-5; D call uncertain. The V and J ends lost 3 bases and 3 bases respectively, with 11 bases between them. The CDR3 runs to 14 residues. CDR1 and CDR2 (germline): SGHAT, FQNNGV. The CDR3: CASSFQVREETQYF. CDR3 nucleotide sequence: TGTGCCAGCAGCTTCCAGGTCCGAGAAGAGACCCAGTACTTC.

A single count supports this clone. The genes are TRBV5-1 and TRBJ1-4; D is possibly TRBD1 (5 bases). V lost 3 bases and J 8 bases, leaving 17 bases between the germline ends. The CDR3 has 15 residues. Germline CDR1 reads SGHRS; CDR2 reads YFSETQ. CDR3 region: CASSSTPGAREKLFF. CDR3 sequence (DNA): TGCGCCAGCAGCTCGACCCCCGGGGCGAGGGAAAAACTGTTTTTT.

The CDR3 spells CASRSTGEVTEAFF. The CDR3 DNA follows: TGTGCCAGCAGATCGACAGGGGAGGTCACTGAAGCTTTCTTT. V is TRBV28 and J is TRBJ1-1; 8 nucleotides agree with TRBD1. Germline values: CDR1 MDHEN, CDR2 SYDVKM. The CDR3 runs to 14 residues. V trimming: 6 bases; J trimming: 4 bases; junction bases outside the gene matches: 7.

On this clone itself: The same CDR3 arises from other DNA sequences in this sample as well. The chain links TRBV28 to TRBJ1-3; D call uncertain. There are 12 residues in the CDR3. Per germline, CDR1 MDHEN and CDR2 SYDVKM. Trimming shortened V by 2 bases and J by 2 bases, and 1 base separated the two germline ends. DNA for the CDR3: TGTGCCAGCAGTTTAGCTGGAAACACCATATATTTT. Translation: CASSLAGNTIYF.

The chain's CDR3 is CASSYSGVGTEAFF. The CDR3 DNA is TGTGCCAGCAGTTACTCGGGTGTTGGAACTGAAGCTTTCTTT. This chain uses TRBV6-6 with TRBJ1-1, with D unresolved. The germline V gene has CDR1 MNHNY and CDR2 SVGAGI (reference sequence). V was clipped by 0 bases and J by 5 bases, with 10 bases between them. This CDR3 has 14 amino acids.